This entry describes one T cell receptor beta chain. This specimen comes from a study of blood T cell repertoires in COVID-19. Looking at the study overall: Samples representing acute and convalescent COVID-19 were sourced from the United States, Italy and Spain. T cells, B-cell-depleted T cells, or PBMCs supplied cDNA or gDNA.

Authors' processing steps: Estimation of nucleated cell counts relied on the amplification of reference gene primers. Using immunoSEQ multiplex PCR, the repertoire was profiled, and TCRdb retains in-frame clones only, with some absent. Clone size and the V and J calls come from that table; the DNA yielded D and trimming. The data contain around 130,000 clones, more than 80% of them singletons. This CDR3 comprises 14 residues. Germline V CDR1 and CDR2: SEHNR, FQNEAQ (reference sequence). With V trimmed by 6 bases and J by 7 bases, 8 bases remained unmatched. The receptor comes from a human donor in a cohort sampled during active COVID-19. Sequencing was carried out using peripheral blood. The chain joins TRBV7-9 to TRBJ1-1; TRBD1 matches at 10 bases. The CDR3 protein is CASSPTGGAGEAFF. Here the CDR3 DNA reads TGTGCCAGCAGTCCGACAGGGGGCGCGGGTGAAGCTTTCTTT. Complete variable domain (other parts from reference TRBV7-9 and TRBJ1-1): DTGVSQNPRHKITKRGQNVTFRCDPISEHNRLYWYRQTLGQGPEFLTYFQNEAQLEKSRLLSDRFSAERPKGSFSTLEIQRTEQGDSAMYLCASSPTGGAGEAFFGQGTRLTVV.